The 2 T cell receptor beta chains presented below share a single source sample, sequenced in a study of breast tumors, draining lymph nodes, adjacent tissues. TCRdb called the multiplex PCR reads again in MiXCR, with one record for every CDR3 protein. Of about 150,000 distinct CDR3 sequences listed, about 31% are singletons. The lymph nodes were axillary draining lymph nodes from breast cancer patients. The sample was axillary lymph node tissue. These TCRs come from a female donor with breast cancer. Some clones in this sample may be carry-over from other donors' samples.

This clonotype was counted many times. This may come from a read error, since a much larger clone is one base off. The genes are TRBV6-5 and TRBJ2-7; D possibly corresponds to TRBD1 (5 bases). This CDR3 has 12 residues. Germline values: CDR1 MNHEY, CDR2 SVGAGI. The V gene lost 5 bases and the J gene lost 4 bases, with 9 bases spanning the gap. The CDR3 DNA follows: TGTGCCAGCAGTCACGCAGGGTACGAGCAGTACTTC. It specifies CASSHAGYEQYF.

The J gene is TRBJ1-2, the V gene TRBV12-3 or TRBV12-4; 7 bases are shared with TRBD1. V was clipped by 7 bases and J by 4 bases; unmatched bases: 9. The CDR3 is 14 residues long. DNA of the CDR3: TGTGCCAGCACACCATTAACAGGGGTCTATGGCTACACCTTC. This encodes CASTPLTGVYGYTF.